Below are 4 T cell receptor beta chains sequenced from a single sample in a study of response to subunit inactivated influenza vaccine (dated by TCRdb to 2017 to 2018). Library creation used RT-PCR. Sequencing used an Illumina HiSeq 2500. The public reads were quality trimmed at Q25 with fastp and then assembled into clones with MiXCR by TCRdb, keeping productive beta chains. For every CDR3 protein sequence, its rows merge into one entry that carries the most common genes and DNA. The sample records about 480,000 distinct CDR3 sequences, about an eighth of which are singletons. The biggest ten clones account for around 13% of the sample. Sample time point, as interpreted from the label and publication: 45 days after influenza vaccine administration. This specimen consisted of PBMCs from blood, obtained more than 35 days after vaccination. The receptors come from a man aged 50 or older who received an inactivated influenza vaccine. Donor details come from another sample of the same person, matched by shared clones.

This clonotype has ten or more counts. This chain uses TRBV20-1 with TRBJ2-2, with D perhaps TRBD1 or TRBD2 (5 bases each). Per the germline V gene, CDR1 is DFQATT and CDR2 is SNEGSKA (reference sequence). The CDR3 totals 16 residues. V lost 0 bases and J lost 3, with 14 bases in between. This chain's CDR3 is CSARDLRGPDTGELFF. The CDR3 nucleotides are TGCAGTGCTAGAGATCTGAGGGGCCCAGACACCGGGGAGCTGTTTTTT.

This chain uses TRBV5-6 with TRBJ1-6; D not certain. The CDR3 has 16 residues. Germline V gives CDR1 SGHDT, CDR2 YYEEEE. Trimming stripped 0 bases from V and 7 bases from J, with 14 bases between. CDR3 in amino acids: CASSLAFGDSNSPLHF. The CDR3 nucleotides read TGTGCCAGCAGCTTGGCGTTCGGGGATTCAAATTCACCCCTCCACTTT.

This clonotype was recorded a few times. J is TRBJ2-5 and V is TRBV3-1; D remains unclear. V lost 4 bases and J lost 2, with 14 bases in between. CDR3 length: 15 amino acids. The germline gives CDR1 LGHDT, CDR2 YNNKEL (reference sequence). The CDR3 loop is CASSLSWPVQETQYF. For the CDR3, the DNA is TGTGCCAGCAGCCTAAGTTGGCCCGTACAAGAGACCCAGTACTTC.

This rearrangement joins TRBV30 to TRBJ2-7; D is ambiguous. CDR1 is GTSNPN and CDR2 is SVGIG in the germline V gene (reference sequence). This CDR3 has 11 amino acids. The V gene lost 1 base and the J gene lost 6 bases, with 7 bases spanning the gap. The CDR3 protein is CAWSGRGEQYF. The CDR3 bases are TGTGCCTGGAGTGGCCGTGGCGAGCAGTACTTC.